The text below deals with one T cell receptor beta chain. The CDR3 totals 15 residues. From germline, CDR1 is SGHKS and CDR2 YYEKEE (reference sequence). V lost 0 bases to trimming and J lost 5 bases, with 14 bases between them. In the source study's methods: Amplification of reference gene primers was used by the study to estimate nucleated cell counts. Assay: immunoSEQ multiplex PCR; the TCRdb copy retains only in-frame clones and omits some. V and J calls and clone size come straight from that table; D and trimming were deduced from the DNA. The profile covers fewer than 250,000 clones, with 85% appearing a single time and about 0.91% taken by the ten largest. This entry is derived from a study of blood T cell repertoires in COVID-19. Study-wide background: Spain, Italy and the United States supplied samples that represented acute and convalescent COVID-19. From T cells, B-cell-depleted T cells, or PBMCs came the material, which was cDNA or gDNA.

Patients in Seattle were enrolled during active infection, then followed longitudinally. The chain joins TRBV5-5 to TRBJ1-1, with D perhaps matching TRBD1 (6 bases). Sequenced input: peripheral blood. This sequence originates from a man in his sixties with COVID-19, enrolled during active disease. CDR3 DNA: TGTGCCAGCAGCTTGGGTCCAGGGGTGTGGACTGAAGCTTTCTTT. As protein: CASSLGPGVWTEAFF.